This is a list of T cell receptor beta chains from one sample in a study of T cells after yellow fever vaccination. Via MiXCR, TCRdb re-called the 5' RACE reads, giving one row per CDR3 protein. Of about 210,000 distinct CDR3 sequences in the sample, 3% to 3.5% were seen once. The specimen was CD4+ T cells sorted from PBMCs, collected 10 days after the yellow fever booster vaccination. Source of these receptors: a man in his late teens or twenties who received the YFV17D yellow fever vaccine. The CDR3 runs from the conserved cysteine through the conserved F or W. Each record gives: CDR3 length, D gene, clone size, J gene, V gene, CDR3 DNA, CDR3 protein. D genes are given only for firm matches. Clone size is not always given. Where it is, it says once, few, many or a class for expanded clones.

>14|TRBD1|-|TRBJ2-7|TRBV2
TGTGCCAGCAGCCTACAGGGGTCCCCCTACGAGCAGTACTTC
CASSLQGSPYEQYF
>14|TRBD1|few|TRBJ2-3|TRBV6-1
TGTGCCAGCAGTGCAACAGGGGGCCCAGATACGCAGTATTTT
CASSATGGPDTQYF
>11|-|many|TRBJ1-1|TRBV5-1
TGCGCCAGCATTGAGGACACTGAAGCTTTCTTT
CASIEDTEAFF
>13|-|-|TRBJ2-5|TRBV5-1
TGCGCCAGCACCCCCCTGGCTGGGGAGACCCAGTACTTC
CASTPLAGETQYF
>17|TRBD2|many|TRBJ2-5|TRBV4-2
TGTGCCAGCAGCCAAGGCGTCCGGATCGGGGGGGGCGAGACCCAGTACTTC
CASSQGVRIGGGETQYF
>13|TRBD1|many|TRBJ2-7|TRBV14
TGTGCCAGCGCCCGGACAGGGGAATACGAGCAGTACTTC
CASARTGEYEQYF
>13|-|many|TRBJ1-4|TRBV4-2
TGTGCCAGCAGTCTGACAGGTTCGGAAAAACTGTTTTTT
CASSLTGSEKLFF
>12|-|many|TRBJ2-3|TRBV5-5
TGTGCCAGCAGCTTGGAGGGTACGAGGCAGTATTTT
CASSLEGTRQYF
>13|-|many|TRBJ1-2|TRBV7-2
TGTGCCAGCAGCAGAACAGGGTCTGAAGGCTACACCTTC
CASSRTGSEGYTF
>14|-|many|TRBJ1-4|TRBV12-3/TRBV12-4
TGTGCCAGCAGCCGTCAGGGTACTAATGAAAAACTGTTTTTT
CASSRQGTNEKLFF
>17|TRBD2|-|TRBJ2-4|TRBV10-3
TGTGCCATCAGTGAGAACAGCGGGGGGCAAGCCAAAAACATTCAGTACTTC
CAISENSGGQAKNIQYF
>15|-|few|TRBJ1-5|TRBV20-1
TGCAGTGCCCAGAGGGCCGGCGTAGGGCGTCAGCCCCAGCATTTT
CSAQRAGVGRQPQHF
>13|-|many|TRBJ1-2|TRBV7-2
TGTGCCAGCAGCCTCCCGTGGGGCTATGGCTACACCTTC
CASSLPWGYGYTF
>14|-|few|TRBJ2-3|TRBV7-3
TGTGCCAGCAGCTTAGGCGGTGGAGGGGATACGCAGTATTTT
CASSLGGGGDTQYF
>12|-|-|TRBJ1-2|TRBV6-5
TGTGCCAGCAAATCAGGGTCTTTTGGCTACACCTTC
CASKSGSFGYTF
>17|TRBD1|-|TRBJ1-1|TRBV5-1
TGCGCCAGCAGCTTGCAAGGGGCAGGGGGCGTCAATACTGAAGCTTTCTTT
CASSLQGAGGVNTEAFF
>13|-|many|TRBJ1-1|TRBV2
-
CASSVDFGQGSFF